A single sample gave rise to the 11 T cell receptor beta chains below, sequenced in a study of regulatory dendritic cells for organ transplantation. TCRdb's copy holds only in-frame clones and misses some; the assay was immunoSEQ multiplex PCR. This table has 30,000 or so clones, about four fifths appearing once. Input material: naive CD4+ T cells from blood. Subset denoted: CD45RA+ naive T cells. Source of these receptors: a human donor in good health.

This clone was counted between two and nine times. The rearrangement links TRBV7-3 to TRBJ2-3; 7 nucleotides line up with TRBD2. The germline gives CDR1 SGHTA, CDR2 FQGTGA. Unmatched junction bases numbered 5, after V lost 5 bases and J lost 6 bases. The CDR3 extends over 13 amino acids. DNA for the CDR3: TGTGCCAGCAGCCCCGGGGGGAGGGATACGCAGTATTTT. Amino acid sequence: CASSPGGRDTQYF. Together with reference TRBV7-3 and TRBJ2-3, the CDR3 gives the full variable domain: GAGVSQTPSNKVTEKGKYVELRCDPISGHTALYWYRQSLGQGPEFLIYFQGTGAADDSGLPNDRFFAVRPEGSVSTLKIQRTERGDSAVYLCASSPGGRDTQYFGPGTRLTVL.

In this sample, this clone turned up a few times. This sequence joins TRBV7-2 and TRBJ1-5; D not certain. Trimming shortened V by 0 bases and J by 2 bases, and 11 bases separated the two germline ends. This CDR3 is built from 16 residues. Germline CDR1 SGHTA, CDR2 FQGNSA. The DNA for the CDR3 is TGTGCCAGCAGCTTAGCTGCCACGCAGGGCAATCAGCCCCAGCATTTT. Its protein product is CASSLAATQGNQPQHF.

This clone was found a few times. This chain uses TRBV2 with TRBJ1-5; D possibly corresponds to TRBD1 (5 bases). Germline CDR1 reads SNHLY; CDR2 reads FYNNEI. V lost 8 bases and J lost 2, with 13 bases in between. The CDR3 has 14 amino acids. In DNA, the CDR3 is TGTGCCAGCGTGCGGGGCGAAGGCAATCAGCCCCAGCATTTT. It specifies CASVRGEGNQPQHF.

CDR3 bases: TGTGCCACCAGCACTTGGCCCACGTACGGGGAGCTGTTTTTT. Translation: CATSTWPTYGELFF. The J gene is TRBJ2-2, the V gene TRBV15, with D uncertain. The CDR3 spans 14 residues. Germline V lookup: CDR1 LNHNV, CDR2 YYDKDF (reference sequence). Trimming cost V 4 bases and J 7 bases, with 13 bases left between them. Full variable domain (outside the CDR3, taken from reference TRBV15 and TRBJ2-2): DAMVIQNPRYQVTQFGKPVTLSCSQTLNHNVMYWYQQKSSQAPKLLFHYYDKDFNNEADTPDNFQSRRPNTSFCFLDIRSPGLGDTAMYLCATSTWPTYGELFFGEGSRLTVL.

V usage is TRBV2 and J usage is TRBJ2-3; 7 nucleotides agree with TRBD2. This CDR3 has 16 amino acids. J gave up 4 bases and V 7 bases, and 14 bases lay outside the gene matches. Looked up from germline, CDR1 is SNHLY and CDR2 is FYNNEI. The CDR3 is CASTVSQRGGADTQYF. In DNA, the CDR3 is TGTGCCAGCACGGTGTCTCAGCGGGGAGGCGCAGATACGCAGTATTTT.

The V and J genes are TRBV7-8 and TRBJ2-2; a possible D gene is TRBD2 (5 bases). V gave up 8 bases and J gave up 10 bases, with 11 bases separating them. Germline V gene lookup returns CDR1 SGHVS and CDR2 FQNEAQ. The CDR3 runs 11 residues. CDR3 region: CASAGGVELFF. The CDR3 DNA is TGTGCCAGCGCGGGTGGGGTGGAGCTGTTTTTT.

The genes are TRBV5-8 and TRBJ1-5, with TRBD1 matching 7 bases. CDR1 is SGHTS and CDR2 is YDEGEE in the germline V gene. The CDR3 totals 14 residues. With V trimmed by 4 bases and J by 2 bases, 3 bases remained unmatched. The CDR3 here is CASSPGTGNQPQHF. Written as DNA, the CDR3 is TGTGCCAGCAGCCCTGGGACAGGCAATCAGCCCCAGCATTTT. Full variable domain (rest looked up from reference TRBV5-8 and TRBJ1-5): EAGVTQSPTHLIKTRGQQATLRCSPISGHTSVYWYQQALGLGLQFLLWYDEGEERNRGNFPPRFSGRQFPNYSSELNVNALELEDSALYLCASSPGTGNQPQHFGDGTRLSIL.

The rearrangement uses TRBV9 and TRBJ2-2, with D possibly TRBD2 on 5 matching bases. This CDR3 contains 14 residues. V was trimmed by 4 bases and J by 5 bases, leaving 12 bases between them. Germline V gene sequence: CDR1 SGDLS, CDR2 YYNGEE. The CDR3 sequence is CASSPRTQTGELFF. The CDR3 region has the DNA TGTGCCAGCAGCCCGCGGACTCAAACCGGGGAGCTGTTTTTT.

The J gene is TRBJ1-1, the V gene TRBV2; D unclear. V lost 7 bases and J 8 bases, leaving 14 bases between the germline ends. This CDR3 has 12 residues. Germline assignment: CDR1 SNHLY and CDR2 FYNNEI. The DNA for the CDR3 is TGTGCCAGCACTAATCTGTATCAAGAAGCTTTCTTT. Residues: CASTNLYQEAFF.

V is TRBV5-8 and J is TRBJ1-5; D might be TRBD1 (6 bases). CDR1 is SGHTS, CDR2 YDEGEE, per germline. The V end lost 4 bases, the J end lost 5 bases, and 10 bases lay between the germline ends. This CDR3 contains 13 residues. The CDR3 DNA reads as TGTGCCAGCAGCCTACAGGGTTATCAGCCCCAGCATTTT. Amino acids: CASSLQGYQPQHF.

The CDR3, as DNA: TGTGCCAGCAGCTGGGAGAGCTCGTACGAGCAGTACTTC. Its protein is CASSWESSYEQYF. J is TRBJ2-7 and V is TRBV11-3, with D possibly TRBD2 on 5 matching bases. Germline V CDR1 and CDR2: SGHNT, YENEEA. This CDR3 is built from 13 residues. Trimming removed 4 bases at V and 4 bases at J, with 11 bases between.